Listed below are T cell receptor beta chains from one sample, sequenced in a study of cytomegalovirus exposure and HLA in healthy donors. Profiling relied on immunoSEQ multiplex PCR, and the TCRdb table lists in-frame clones only, not all of them. This sample has about 130,000 clones; 65% to 75% occur once, and the top ten carry under 4.5%. Material for sequencing was PBMCs. The receptor set was obtained from a man between 40 and 49 years old in good health and CMV-seropositive. CDR3s include the opening cysteine and the closing phenylalanine or tryptophan. Some rows have no size entry. The others give once, few or many, or a class for an expanded clone.

V,J,size,CDR3
TRBV4-3,TRBJ2-5,NA,CASSPLNTPEETQYF
TRBV20-1,TRBJ1-2,once,CSARDSYGYTF
TRBV5-4,TRBJ2-1,NA,CASSLAHGGNEQFF
TRBV19,TRBJ1-5,NA,CASTSLRQGAGQPQHF
TRBV19,TRBJ1-4,NA,CASLPEAILEKLFF
TRBV27,TRBJ1-4,NA,CASSFAGTKKLFF
TRBV7-7,TRBJ2-7,NA,CASSLSGAGEQYF
TRBV6-1,TRBJ2-7,NA,CASSATWTSYEQYF
TRBV7-6,TRBJ1-2,NA,CASSRDAGTGGYGYTF
TRBV27,TRBJ1-2,NA,CASNPQGADPFNYGYTF
TRBV19,TRBJ1-1,few,CASSFKSGNTEAFF
TRBV29-1,TRBJ2-6,NA,CSAELDRGRSGANVLTF
TRBV2,TRBJ2-3,NA,CASSDSGSTGTQYF
TRBV7-8,TRBJ2-2,few,CASSLVLAGVGTGELFF
TRBV15,TRBJ2-3,NA,CATSSRQGTDTQYF
TRBV19,TRBJ1-1,NA,CASSKGQKKVNTEAFF
TRBV28,TRBJ2-7,NA,CASSLPGLAESSYEQYF
TRBV5-1,TRBJ1-1,few,CASSSYEMNTEAFF
TRBV18,TRBJ1-2,NA,CASSPAESYGYTF
TRBV5-4,TRBJ2-2,few,CASSYYRGSNTGELFF
TRBV14,TRBJ1-2,few,CASSQGRVGYTF
TRBV6-4,TRBJ1-2,few,CASGGDSHYGYTF
TRBV7-2,TRBJ2-3,NA,CASSPTPSDTQYF
TRBV2,TRBJ2-3,few,CASNLGPPDTQYF
TRBV10-2,TRBJ2-7,few,CASSEQSYEQYF
TRBV7-9,TRBJ1-1,NA,CASSLVRVYSDREAFF
TRBV5-4,TRBJ1-5,NA,CASSWDRDQPQHF
TRBV28,TRBJ2-7,NA,CASSKPYRDKASYEQYF
TRBV5-1,TRBJ2-5,NA,CASSKTGTSEAETQYF
TRBV19,TRBJ1-1,few,CATAGRERGEAFF
TRBV7-2,TRBJ1-5,NA,CASSFRQGPQPQHF
TRBV28,TRBJ2-7,NA,CASSFFRVTAGPLF
TRBV28,TRBJ2-7,NA,CASSLPGNTYEQYF
TRBV2,TRBJ1-4,NA,CASSPGVTNEKLFF
TRBV29-1,TRBJ2-7,once,CSVRVQGSYEQYF
TRBV27,TRBJ2-7,NA,CASSSGGPSSYEQYF
TRBV9,TRBJ2-7,NA,CASSANPGLAGAEQYF
TRBV27,TRBJ1-2,NA,CASSLRGAGGGYTF
TRBV13,TRBJ2-7,NA,CASSLEAAYEQYF
TRBV19,TRBJ2-3,once,CASSTTGSTDTQYF
TRBV6-4,TRBJ2-5,few,CASSGTGRIGQETQYF
TRBV5-1,TRBJ2-1,NA,CASSTGLENEQFF
TRBV9,TRBJ2-7,NA,CASSRGGASYEQYF
TRBV9,TRBJ2-3,NA,CASSVSGAGTGGPADTQYF
TRBV19,TRBJ1-1,NA,CASSINAGQGSEAFF
TRBV19,TRBJ1-2,few,CASSIDLRGYTF
TRBV28,TRBJ1-4,NA,CASSSSFKQGPKEKLFF
TRBV27,TRBJ2-1,NA,CASSLSPPGLAGGFAYNEQFF
TRBV5-5,TRBJ1-1,few,CASSLYGTVNTEAFF
TRBV5-1,TRBJ1-1,NA,CASSSGTANTEAFF
TRBV28,TRBJ1-2,few,CASKGGVEYGYTF
TRBV5-4,TRBJ2-3,few,CASSLEPGRGTDTQYF
TRBV25-1,TRBJ2-2,NA,CASSQGGTGELFF
TRBV5-1,TRBJ2-2,NA,CASSSDRGVPGELFF
TRBV4-3,TRBJ2-2,NA,CASSQLQVTGVGTGELFF
TRBV19,TRBJ2-1,few,CASNLAGASNEQFF
TRBV19,TRBJ1-6,NA,CASRPLGDMVNSPLHF
TRBV5-6,TRBJ1-5,NA,CASSFYRDTSNQPQHF